This TCR beta chain stems from a study of CD8+CD57+ T cells in acquired aplastic anemia. About the research overall: Across the sorted CD4+ and CD8+ cells, DNA amounts averaged approximately 3 ug.

With 4 bases removed from V and 7 bases from J, the gap between germline ends came to 23 bases. Germline V gives CDR1 SEHNR, CDR2 FQNEAQ (reference sequence). The CDR3 loop spans 16 amino acids. This clonotype appeared many times. Its specificity is unknown. Findings and caveats of the study: No significant difference in CD8+ Simpson's diversity was found between patients and controls.

Genomic DNA constituted the template upon which TCR beta VDJ and CDR3 profiling was performed. TCRdb itself ran the reads through MiXCR, one entry per CDR3 protein. The table records 250,000 to 300,000 distinct CDR3 sequences, approximately 55% of them present only once. The sequence derives from a human donor with severe aplastic anemia or a healthy control (not recorded which). The chain carries TRBV7-9 and TRBJ2-7; weak D call: TRBD2 (6 bases). Source material: sorted CD4+, CD8+, or CD8+CD57+ T cells (not recorded which) from PBMCs. DNA for the CDR3: TGTGCCAGCAGCTCAGGCGGGATCTCAGGGAATAGGGAGCAGTACTTC. This sequence encodes CASSSGGISGNREQYF.